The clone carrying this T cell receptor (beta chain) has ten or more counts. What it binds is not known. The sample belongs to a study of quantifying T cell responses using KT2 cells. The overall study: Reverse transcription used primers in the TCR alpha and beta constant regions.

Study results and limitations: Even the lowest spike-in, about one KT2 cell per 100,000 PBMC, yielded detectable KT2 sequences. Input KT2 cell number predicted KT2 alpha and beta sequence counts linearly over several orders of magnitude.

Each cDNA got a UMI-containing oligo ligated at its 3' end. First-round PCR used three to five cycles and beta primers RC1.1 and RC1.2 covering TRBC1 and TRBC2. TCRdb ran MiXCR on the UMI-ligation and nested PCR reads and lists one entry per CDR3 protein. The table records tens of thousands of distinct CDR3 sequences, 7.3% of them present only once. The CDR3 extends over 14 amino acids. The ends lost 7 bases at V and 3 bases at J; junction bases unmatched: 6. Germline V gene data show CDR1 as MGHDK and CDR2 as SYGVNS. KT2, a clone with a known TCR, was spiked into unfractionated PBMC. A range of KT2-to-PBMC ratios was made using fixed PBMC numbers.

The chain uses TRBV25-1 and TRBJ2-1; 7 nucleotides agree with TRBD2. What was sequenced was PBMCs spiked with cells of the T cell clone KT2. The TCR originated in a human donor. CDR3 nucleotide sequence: TGTGCCAGCAAAAGCGGGGCAGGCTACAATGAGCAGTTCTTC. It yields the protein CASKSGAGYNEQFF.